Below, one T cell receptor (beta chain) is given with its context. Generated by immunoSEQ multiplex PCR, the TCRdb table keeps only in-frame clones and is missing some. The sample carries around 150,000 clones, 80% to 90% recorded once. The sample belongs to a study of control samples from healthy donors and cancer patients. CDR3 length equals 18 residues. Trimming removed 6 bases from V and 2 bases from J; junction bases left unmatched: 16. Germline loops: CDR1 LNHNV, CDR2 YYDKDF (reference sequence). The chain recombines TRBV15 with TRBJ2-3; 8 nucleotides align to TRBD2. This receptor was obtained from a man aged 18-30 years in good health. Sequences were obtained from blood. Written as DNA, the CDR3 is TGTGCCACCAGTTCCAGGTGGGAAACTAGCGGCCACACAGATACGCAGTATTTT. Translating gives CATSSRWETSGHTDTQYF.